Following are 31 T cell receptor beta chains from one sample sequenced in a study of T cells in Graves' hyperthyroidism and ophthalmopathy. RNA transcripts gave rise to amplified TCR beta CDR3 regions. HTBI primers were used for first-round RT-PCR of the TCR CDR3. TCRdb reprocessed the multiplex PCR reads via MiXCR and lists one record per CDR3 protein. The table shows hundreds of thousands of distinct CDR3 sequences, with just under 20% occurring only once. The sequenced sample was blood. These receptors all come from a man aged 40-50 years with Graves' ophthalmopathy.

In its sample, this clonotype was seen many times. The rearrangement joins TRBV12-3 or TRBV12-4 to TRBJ2-7; D is possibly TRBD1 (5 bases). The CDR3 spans 14 residues. The V and J ends lost 3 bases and 2 bases respectively, with 11 bases between them. The CDR3, as DNA: TGTGCCAGCAGTTTTCGGTCAGGGCCCTACGAGCAGTACTTC. It translates to CASSFRSGPYEQYF.

With respect to this clonotype: As the CDR3 is not closed by the conserved phenylalanine or tryptophan, this likely results from a read error. The chain recombines TRBV30 with TRBJ2-1, with TRBD1 matching over 11 bases. This CDR3 has 15 amino acids. After removal of 8 bases from V and 6 bases from J, the junction contained 12 bases not matched to a gene. Per the germline V gene, CDR1 is GTSNPN and CDR2 is SVGIG (reference sequence). CDR3 residues: CASSFLGQGANEQFI. DNA of the CDR3: TGTGCCAGCTCCTTTTTAGGACAGGGGGCCAATGAGCAGTTCATC.

This clonotype was seen a handful of times. The V gene is TRBV9, the J gene TRBJ1-3, with a weak D call TRBD1 (5 bases). V was trimmed by 7 bases and J by 2 bases, leaving 10 bases between them. Per germline, CDR1 SGDLS and CDR2 YYNGEE. CDR3 size: 13 residues. The CDR3, as DNA: TGTGCCAGCGGGGCGGGTACTGGAAACACCATATATTTT. It encodes CASGAGTGNTIYF.

This clonotype has a handful of counts. V is TRBV5-1 and J is TRBJ2-5; D remains ambiguous. There are 12 residues in the CDR3. The germline V gene encodes CDR1 SGHRS and CDR2 YFSETQ. Trimming removed 4 bases at V and 5 bases at J, with 9 bases between. CDR3 region: CASSGDLETQYF. The DNA for the CDR3 is TGCGCCAGCAGCGGCGACCTCGAGACCCAGTACTTC.

The chain employs TRBV18 and TRBJ1-4, with D maybe TRBD1 (5 bases). Germline V gene lookup returns CDR1 KGHSH and CDR2 LQKENI. This CDR3 is 15 amino acids long. The V gene lost 6 bases and the J gene lost 7 bases, with 18 bases spanning the gap. In nucleotides, the CDR3 is TGTGCCAGCTCTCTCACAGCGCAGGGTACTGAAAAACTGTTTTTT. It codes for CASSLTAQGTEKLFF. The full variable domain, rest sourced from reference TRBV18 and TRBJ1-4, is NAGVMQNPRHLVRRRGQEARLRCSPMKGHSHVYWYRQLPEEGLKFMVYLQKENIIDESGMPKERFSAEFPKEGPSILRIQQVVRGDSAAYFCASSLTAQGTEKLFFGSGTQLSVL.

This clonotype was found many times. The gene calls are TRBV10-3 and TRBJ2-7; D is unclear. The ends were cut back, 2 bases at V and 2 bases at J, with 13 bases in the middle. Germline CDR1 reads ENHRY; CDR2 reads SYGVKD. This CDR3 spans 15 amino acids. The CDR3 DNA reads TGTGCCATCAGTGAGCCTACAGCAGGTCCCTACGAGCAGTACTTC. Amino acid sequence: CAISEPTAGPYEQYF.

This clonotype appeared many times. This chain uses TRBV7-2 with TRBJ2-7; D is perhaps TRBD1 or TRBD2 (5 bases each). The CDR3 is made up of 14 amino acids. Trimming left V 5 bases short and J 2 bases short, with 13 bases between. The V gene's germline CDR1 is SGHTA and CDR2 FQGNSA. The CDR3, as DNA: TGTGCCAGCAGCCGCCCAGGGAGCACCTACGAGCAGTACTTC. This translates into CASSRPGSTYEQYF.

This chain links TRBV6-1 with TRBJ2-3; D gene ambiguous. Germline values: CDR1 MNHNS, CDR2 SASEGT. This CDR3 comprises 15 residues. Trimming cost V 6 bases and J 2 bases, with 15 bases left between them. The CDR3 DNA is TGTGCCAGCAGGCCCTACTCCGGGCCCACAGATACGCAGTATTTT. The encoded protein is CASRPYSGPTDTQYF.

J is TRBJ2-2 and V is TRBV3-1; D ambiguous. The germline CDR1 and CDR2 sequences are LGHDT and YNNKEL (reference sequence). CDR3 length: 17 amino acids. Trimming cost V 1 base and J 4 bases, with 16 bases left between them. CDR3 sequence: CASSQVLGKRGTGELFF. In DNA, the CDR3 is TGTGCCAGCAGCCAAGTGTTGGGAAAGCGAGGCACCGGGGAGCTGTTTTTT. The full variable domain, in which reference TRBV3-1 and TRBJ2-2 provide the parts outside the CDR3, is DTAVSQTPKYLVTQMGNDKSIKCEQNLGHDTMYWYKQDSKKFLKIMFSYNNKELIINETVPNRFSPKSPDKAHLNLHINSLELGDSAVYFCASSQVLGKRGTGELFFGEGSRLTVL.

On this clonotype: This may arise from a read error, as a much more abundant clone is one base away. J is TRBJ1-1 and V is TRBV7-2; D might be TRBD1 (5 bases). CDR1 SGHTA and CDR2 FQGNSA come from the germline V gene. V was pared by 1 base and J by 7 bases, with 16 bases between. This CDR3 contains 15 residues. CDR3 region: CASSLDTAGDNEAFF. The CDR3 DNA reads TGTGCCAGCAGCTTAGATACAGCGGGGGATAATGAAGCTTTCTTT.

This clonotype has a count of ten or more. The chain employs TRBV7-9 and TRBJ2-7; D possibly uses TRBD1 or TRBD2 (6 bases each). This CDR3 spans 13 amino acids. Trimming removed 5 bases at V and 4 bases at J, with 12 bases between. Looked up from germline, CDR1 is SEHNR and CDR2 is FQNEAQ (reference sequence). The CDR3 DNA sequence: TGTGCCAGCAGCGCCGAGGGGGGATACGAGCAGTACTTC. It translates to CASSAEGGYEQYF.

Of note for this clonotype: The junction departs from germline at one end; a sequencing error may be responsible. The chain combines TRBV5-1 with TRBJ1-4; 7 positions agree with TRBD1. Germline V gene sequence: CDR1 SGHRS, CDR2 YFSETQ. The CDR3 is 15 amino acids. As DNA, the CDR3 is TGTGCCAGCTCACAGGGGCGTGGGACTAATGAAAAACTGTTTTTT. Its translation is CASSQGRGTNEKLFF.

As concerns this clonotype: One end of the junction is discordant with germline, which a read error may explain. The chain carries TRBV6-1 and TRBJ2-7; 8 positions agree with TRBD2. The CDR3 is 15 amino acids. CDR1 and CDR2 (germline): MNHNS, SASEGT. CDR3 nucleotide sequence: TGCGCCAGCAGTGAGTCCGGGACTAGGACCTACGAGCAGTACTTC. As protein: CASSESGTRTYEQYF.

This clonotype was seen only a few times. The chain employs TRBV9 and TRBJ2-2; TRBD2 might be the D (6 bases). The CDR3 is 16 residues long. V shed 0 bases and J shed 4 bases, with 13 bases lying between them. CDR1 is SGDLS, CDR2 YYNGEE, per germline. Written as DNA, the CDR3 is TGTGCCAGCAGCGTAGGGGGGGATAGTAGCACCGGGGAGCTGTTTTTT. Protein sequence: CASSVGGDSSTGELFF.

The sample holds many counts of this clonotype. The chain joins TRBV6-1 to TRBJ2-7; D remains ambiguous. The CDR3 spans 13 residues. Germline V CDR1 and CDR2: MNHNS, SASEGT. V lost 8 bases and J 0 bases, leaving 11 bases between the germline ends. CDR3 region: CASYRWDSYEQYF. CDR3 in DNA: TGTGCCAGCTACCGCTGGGACTCCTACGAGCAGTACTTC.

The chain combines TRBV12-3 or TRBV12-4 with TRBJ1-1; 10 bases map to TRBD1. V trimming: 5 bases; J trimming: 0 bases; junction bases outside the gene matches: 12. CDR3 length: 18 amino acids. The CDR3 sequence is CASSPGTGAIGMNTEAFF. In DNA, the CDR3 is TGTGCCAGCAGTCCGGGGACAGGGGCTATAGGAATGAACACTGAAGCTTTCTTT.

This clonotype showed up just a few times. This sequence joins TRBV4-1 and TRBJ2-7; D is unclear. V was clipped by 3 bases and J by 2 bases, with 8 bases between them. This CDR3 contains 13 residues. From germline, CDR1 is MGHRA and CDR2 YSYEKL. The DNA of the CDR3 is TGCGCCAGCAGCCAGCCAGCCCCCTACGAGCAGTACTTC. This sequence encodes CASSQPAPYEQYF.

This clonotype was seen only a few times. The chain carries TRBV29-1 and TRBJ2-7, with a weak D call TRBD1 (6 bases). Trimming removed 6 bases from V and 4 bases from J, with 25 bases in between. CDR3 length: 16 residues. Germline lookup yields CDR1 SQVTM and CDR2 ANQGSEA. As DNA, the CDR3 is TGCAGCGTCGCCACGTTGACGGAGATACAGGGATACGAGCAGTACTTC. This gives the protein CSVATLTEIQGYEQYF.

This chain joins TRBV3-1 and TRBJ1-2; a possible D gene is TRBD1 (5 bases). V lost 6 bases to trimming and J lost 4 bases, with 21 bases between them. CDR1 is LGHDT, CDR2 YNNKEL, per germline (reference sequence). The CDR3 totals 16 residues. In DNA, the CDR3 is TGTGCCAGCAGTCAAACGACAACCCCAGGGATCTATGGCTACACCTTC. Residues: CASSQTTTPGIYGYTF.

This clonotype was seen many times. This chain joins TRBV3-1 and TRBJ1-6; unclear D gene. V lost 1 base, J lost 9 bases, and 10 bases lay in between. The germline V gene has CDR1 LGHDT and CDR2 YNNKEL (reference sequence). The CDR3 runs 14 residues. The CDR3 sequence: CASSQGNGRSPLHF. CDR3 nucleotide sequence: TGTGCCAGCAGCCAAGGGAATGGCCGTTCACCCCTCCACTTT.

In its sample, this clonotype was seen a few times. The chain carries TRBV5-1 and TRBJ2-2; D is undetermined. V lost 0 bases, J lost 3 bases, and 9 bases lay in between. CDR1 and CDR2 (germline): SGHRS, YFSETQ. This CDR3 contains 15 residues. The CDR3 reads CASSLVSVYTGELFF. The CDR3 region has the DNA TGCGCCAGCAGCTTGGTGTCAGTTTACACCGGGGAGCTGTTTTTT. The entire variable domain, with the rest obtained from reference TRBV5-1 and TRBJ2-2, is as follows: KAGVTQTPRYLIKTRGQQVTLSCSPISGHRSVSWYQQTPGQGLQFLFEYFSETQRNKGNFPGRFSGRQFSNSRSEMNVSTLELGDSALYLCASSLVSVYTGELFFGEGSRLTVL.

This clonotype came up many times. The genes are TRBV18 and TRBJ1-6; 7 bases are shared with TRBD1. The V segment lost 5 bases and the J segment 10 bases; nucleotides outside the gene matches: 5. There are 13 residues in the CDR3. The germline V gene encodes CDR1 KGHSH and CDR2 LQKENI. This chain's CDR3 is CASSEGASSPLHF. CDR3 DNA sequence: TGTGCCAGCTCAGAGGGGGCCAGCTCACCCCTCCACTTT.

This sequence joins TRBV20-1 and TRBJ2-3, with 9 nucleotides matching TRBD2. The junction had 11 bases not matched to a gene; V was cut back by 0 bases and J by 4 bases. The CDR3 loop spans 17 amino acids. The V gene's germline CDR1 is DFQATT and CDR2 SNEGSKA (reference sequence). CDR3 protein: CSARDLRGGRVADTQYF. Here the CDR3 DNA reads TGCAGTGCTAGAGACCTCCGGGGCGGGAGGGTGGCAGATACGCAGTATTTT.

CDR3 bases: TGTGCCAGCAGTTTAATTCTGGCCAGGGGCCACGAGCAGTACTTC. Protein product: CASSLILARGHEQYF. The chain is built from TRBV28 and TRBJ2-7, with D possibly being TRBD1 (6 bases). The CDR3 consists of 15 residues. Trimming pared 2 bases from V and 5 bases from J, leaving 16 bases between. The germline V gene encodes CDR1 MDHEN and CDR2 SYDVKM. Filled out from reference TRBV28 and TRBJ2-7, the complete variable domain reads DVKVTQSSRYLVKRTGEKVFLECVQDMDHENMFWYRQDPGLGLRLIYFSYDVKMKEKGDIPEGYSVSREKKERFSLILESASTNQTSMYLCASSLILARGHEQYFGPGTRLTVT.

This chain links TRBV12-3 or TRBV12-4 with TRBJ1-2, with 7 bases matching TRBD1. This CDR3 contains 13 residues. Trimming removed 10 bases from V and 7 bases from J; junction bases left unmatched: 12. The CDR3 DNA follows: TGTGCCATTTTAACAGGGGCCGTAGGTGGCTACACCTTC. Amino acids: CAILTGAVGGYTF.

This clonotype has at least ten counts. The chain joins TRBV7-8 to TRBJ1-1, with D possibly being TRBD1 (6 bases). CDR1 SGHVS and CDR2 FQNEAQ come from the germline V gene. Trimming took 6 bases from V and 5 from J, leaving 16 bases between them. The CDR3 extends over 14 amino acids. The CDR3 spells CASRTDRRRTEAFF. The CDR3 DNA follows: TGTGCCAGCAGAACAGACAGGCGGAGGACTGAAGCTTTCTTT.

V is TRBV6-1 and J is TRBJ2-3, with 8 bases lining up with TRBD2. Germline V gene data show CDR1 as MNHNS and CDR2 as SASEGT. This CDR3 has 15 residues. V lost 5 bases, J lost 6 bases, and 10 bases stayed unmatched. CDR3 amino acids: CASSSQGLVFDTQYF. The CDR3 DNA reads TGTGCCAGCAGTTCCCAGGGACTAGTCTTTGATACGCAGTATTTT.

This clonotype was detected ten times or more. CDR3 nucleotide sequence: TGTGCCAGCAGTCACAGGGGGCGCGATGGCTACACCTTC. It is translated as CASSHRGRDGYTF. The chain uses TRBV2 and TRBJ1-2; 9 bases are shared with TRBD1. Per germline, CDR1 SNHLY and CDR2 FYNNEI. The CDR3 is made up of 13 amino acids. V dropped 5 bases and J dropped 6; count of bases not matched to a gene: 4.

The CDR3 is CASSEWAGGSYEQYF. The CDR3 region has the DNA TGTGCCAGCAGTGAGTGGGCCGGGGGGTCCTACGAGCAGTACTTC. This chain links TRBV2 with TRBJ2-7, with TRBD2 identical over 7 bases. Germline CDR1 reads SNHLY; CDR2 reads FYNNEI. The CDR3 has 15 amino acids. Trimming took 3 bases from V and 1 from J; bases not matched to a gene: 6.

There are a few counts of this clonotype. This sequence joins TRBV12-3 or TRBV12-4 and TRBJ1-2; D is uncertain. V lost 1 base and J 5 bases, leaving 8 bases between the germline ends. The CDR3 consists of 13 residues. The CDR3 bases are TGTGCCAGCAGTTTAGGCCGCTATTATGGCTACACCTTC. Its translation is CASSLGRYYGYTF.

This clonotype was counted many times. The J gene is TRBJ1-5, the V gene TRBV6-2 or TRBV6-3; the D is unclear. From germline, CDR1 is MNHEY and CDR2 SVGEGT. V was clipped by 6 bases and J by 7 bases, with 16 bases between them. The length of the CDR3 is 14 residues. The CDR3 DNA is TGTGCCAGCAGCCACGGAGGGTTCGGACAGCCCCAGCATTTT. As protein: CASSHGGFGQPQHF.